A single sample is the source of the 7 T cell receptor delta chains below, sequenced in a study of γδ T cells in repeated Plasmodium falciparum infection. Flow sorting of PBMC yielded separate Vgamma9/Vdelta2+ and Vdelta2-negative gammadelta T cell populations for bulk repertoire analysis. TCRdb re-called the multiplex PCR reads with CATT. The sample consists of more than 45,000 delta-chain clones, approximately 1.7% of them appearing once. The specimen sequenced was gamma-delta T cells from blood. The receptors here all came from a pool of human donors (malaria-infected and uninfected, not separated).

About this clone: The protein in TCRdb stems from a much larger clone and differs at residue 19 from this DNA's translation, likely a read error; here the protein is translated from the DNA. The chain carries TRDV1 and TRDJ1, with TRDD3 matching over 8 bases. Germline V CDR1 and CDR2: TSWWSYY, QGS. The CDR3 has 20 amino acids. The CDR3, as DNA: TGTGCTCTTGGGGAAGTAAGGACGCTGGCCACTGGGGGTTACACCGATAAACTCACCTTT. It is translated as CALGEVRTLATGGYTDKLTF.

This clone occurred many times. This likely stems from a read error, as it lies one base from a far larger clone. In the same sample, other DNA sequences code for this CDR3. V is TRDV1 and J is TRDJ1, with TRDD3 as a possible D gene (5 bases). The CDR3 totals 13 residues. Germline values: CDR1 TSWWSYY, CDR2 QGS. CDR3 coding DNA: TGTGCTCTTGGGGAACTATTCGTGGATAAACTCATCTTC. Translation: CALGELFVDKLIF.

With regard to this clone: TCRdb's entry gives the protein of a much larger clone, which mismatches this DNA's translation at residue 13, likely from a read error; the protein reported here is translated from the DNA. V is TRDV1 and J is TRDJ2; 10 bases map to TRDD3. Here the J gene was assigned by germline matching of the DNA, as TCRdb has none. Looked up from germline, CDR1 is TSWWSYY and CDR2 is QGS. The CDR3 sequence is 21 residues long. V dropped 4 bases and J dropped 0; count of bases not matched to a gene: 17. The CDR3 DNA reads TGTGCTCTTGGGGTTTCCTCGTACTGGGGGATCCAAGCTTCTTTGACAGCACAACTCTTCTTT. This codes for CALGVSSYWGIQASLTAQLFF.

This clone showed up many times. TCRdb lists the protein of a much larger clone for this DNA, which differs at residue 16, so this is likely a read error; the protein given here is translated from the DNA itself. The chain couples TRDV1 to TRDJ1; maybe TRDD3 (7 bases). The germline V gene has CDR1 TSWWSYY and CDR2 QGS. CDR3 size: 26 residues. Trimming shortened V by 0 bases and J by 0 bases, and 41 bases separated the two germline ends. The CDR3 nucleotides read TGTGCTCTTGGGGAACTCTGTTTCCTGTCATCTTCCTTAGCGGCTGCTGGGGGCGAGTACACCGATAAACTCATCTTT. Protein sequence: CALGELCFLSSSLAAAGGEYTDKLIF.

Only a few counts were recorded for this clone. TCRdb shows a much larger clone's protein in place of this DNA's translation, and the two differ at residue 15, likely through a read error; the protein shown is translated from the DNA. The J gene is uncalled and the V gene is TRDV1; the table's D gene call, TRDD3, was not cross checked with the DNA. This CDR3 is 25 amino acids long. CDR1 TSWWSYY and CDR2 QGS come from the germline V gene. The CDR3 DNA is TGTGCTCTTGGGGAACAAAGTATCAGGTACCCCATTGTGGGGGGTACGTTCAGGTACACCGATAAACTCACCTTT. Amino acid sequence: CALGEQSIRYPIVGGTFRYTDKLTF.

By sample fraction, this clone is medium-sized (0.01 to 0.1%). Other nucleotide sequences from this sample produce the same CDR3. The chain joins TRDV1 to TRDJ1, with 12 bases that match TRDD3. Germline trimming cut 5 bases from V and 4 bases from J; bases unmatched to any gene: 8. The CDR3 has 16 amino acids. The germline V gene has CDR1 TSWWSYY and CDR2 QGS. This chain's CDR3 is CALGNNWGIHVDKLIF. The DNA of the CDR3 is TGTGCTCTTGGGAATAACTGGGGGATACACGTCGATAAACTCATCTTT.

This clone was detected a few times. TCRdb pairs this DNA with a much larger clone's protein that differs at residue 11, likely a read error; the protein shown was translated from the DNA. The gene calls are TRDV2 and TRDJ3; 9 bases line up with TRDD3. Because TCRdb records no J gene, it was assigned here through a match of the DNA to germline. CDR1 GEAIGNYY and CDR2 EKD come from the germline V gene. V shed 3 bases and J 2 bases; nucleotides not matched to a gene: 13. The CDR3 length is 20 residues. The CDR3 DNA is TGTGCCTGTGACCGGACTCGGGGATACGCGGCCCCCTGGGACACCCGACAGATGTTTTTC. Translated, it gives CACDRTRGYAAPWDTRQMFF.